A selection of T cell receptor beta chains follows, all from one sample in a study of technical replicates of blood from several donors. Sequencing was performed with immunoSEQ multiplex PCR; in TCRdb, only in-frame clones are kept and a portion is missing. This table has 60,000 to 65,000 clones, more than 70% appearing once. The sequencing sample was made of PBMCs. These TCRs come from a human donor in good health. Some clones in this sample may be carry-over from other donors' samples. Each CDR3 is given with its conserved first and last residue. D genes are given only for firm matches. Clone sizes are given selectively: once, few, many, or a class where the clone is expanded.

V	size	D	J	length	CDR3	DNA
TRBV27	-	-	TRBJ1-5	13	CASSLSGVQPQHF	TGTGCCAGCAGTTTATCAGGGGTTCAGCCCCAGCATTTT
TRBV19	-	TRBD1	TRBJ1-6	15	CASSGTGFYNSPLHF	TGTGCCAGTTCGGGGACAGGGTTCTATAATTCACCCCTCCACTTT
TRBV14	-	TRBD2	TRBJ2-1	19	CASSQDLRRGGLRGNEQFF	TGTGCCAGCAGCCAAGATCTTCGGCGGGGGGGCCTCAGGGGCAATGAGCAGTTCTTC
TRBV2	-	TRBD2	TRBJ2-3	14	CASRERGGTDTQYF	TGTGCCAGCAGGGAGCGGGGAGGCACAGATACGCAGTATTTT
TRBV7-2	-	-	TRBJ2-7	13	CASSFAESYEQYF	TGTGCCAGCAGCTTCGCCGAGTCCTACGAGCAGTACTTC
TRBV5-1	-	TRBD2	TRBJ2-1	14	CASSSSGAYNEQFF	TGCGCCAGCAGTTCTAGCGGGGCCTACAATGAGCAGTTCTTC
TRBV5-1	-	TRBD2	TRBJ2-3	15	CASSFRTSGADTQYF	TGCGCCAGCAGCTTCCGGACTAGCGGAGCAGATACGCAGTATTTT
TRBV30	-	-	TRBJ2-7	13	CAWSVGHSREQYF	TGTGCCTGGAGTGTCGGACACTCTCGCGAGCAGTACTTC
TRBV10-3	-	-	TRBJ1-6	13	CAMSRELNSPLHF	TGTGCCATGAGCAGGGAATTGAATTCACCCCTCCACTTT
TRBV7-8	-	TRBD2	TRBJ2-1	16	CASSQGLAGGPNEQFF	TGTGCCAGCAGCCAAGGACTAGCGGGAGGGCCGAATGAGCAGTTCTTC
TRBV4-2	-	-	TRBJ1-2	16	CASSPPEPLANYGYTF	TGTGCCAGCAGCCCGCCGGAGCCCCTAGCTAACTATGGCTACACCTTC
TRBV2	-	-	TRBJ2-1	14	CASSDSSAHNEQFF	TGTGCCAGCAGTGATTCTAGCGCACACAATGAGCAGTTCTTC
TRBV5-1	-	-	TRBJ2-3	16	CASSQGGETPTDTQYF	TGCGCCAGCAGCCAGGGCGGCGAGACCCCCACAGATACGCAGTATTTT
TRBV15	-	-	TRBJ2-7	13	CATSARRGYEQYF	TGTGCCACCAGCGCGCGAAGGGGCTACGAGCAGTACTTC
TRBV5-1	-	-	TRBJ2-1	14	CASSTLESLGEQFF	TGCGCCAGCAGTACTCTGGAGTCACTTGGTGAGCAGTTCTTC
TRBV11-2	-	TRBD1	TRBJ2-1	15	CASSLEGQGSNEQFF	TGTGCCAGCAGCTTAGAGGGACAGGGGTCCAATGAGCAGTTCTTC
TRBV7-9	-	TRBD1	TRBJ2-1	17	CASSLAGTGLSNGEQFF	TGTGCCAGCAGCTTAGCCGGGACAGGGTTGAGTAACGGTGAGCAGTTCTTC
TRBV5-1	-	-	TRBJ2-7	15	CASSPVLAGDYEQYF	TGCGCCAGCAGCCCGGTGTTGGCAGGGGACTACGAGCAGTACTTC
TRBV19	-	-	TRBJ1-2	12	CASSTEGDLGNF	TGTGCCAGTAGCACAGAGGGGGACCTCGGGAACTTC
TRBV15	-	TRBD1	TRBJ1-2	15	CATSLNRGQGYGYTF	TGTGCCACCAGCCTCAACAGGGGGCAAGGGTATGGCTACACCTTC
TRBV6-6	-	TRBD1	TRBJ2-3	14	CAVHRDRFADTQYF	TGTGCCGTGCACCGGGACAGGTTCGCAGATACGCAGTATTTT
TRBV7-9	-	-	TRBJ1-2	14	CASSLAGQTLGYTF	TGTGCCAGCAGCTTAGCTGGACAGACCTTGGGCTACACCTTC
TRBV4-2	-	TRBD2	TRBJ2-1	15	CASSQVAGDYNEQFF	TGTGCCAGCAGCCAAGTAGCGGGAGACTACAATGAGCAGTTCTTC
TRBV7-2	-	-	TRBJ2-7	14	CASSFARNSYEQYF	TGTGCCAGCAGCTTCGCTAGAAACTCCTACGAGCAGTACTTC
TRBV7-3	-	-	TRBJ2-5	13	CAIPLGEVETQYF	TGTGCCATCCCCCTAGGGGAGGTTGAGACCCAGTACTTC
TRBV19	-	TRBD1	TRBJ1-5	17	CASIPRITGTAYQPQHF	TGTGCCAGTATCCCGAGGATTACCGGGACAGCATATCAGCCCCAGCATTTT
TRBV7-2	-	TRBD2	TRBJ2-7	15	CASSPSGGVVHEQYF	TGTGCCAGCAGCCCCAGCGGGGGTGTGGTCCACGAGCAGTACTTC
TRBV5-1	-	TRBD1	TRBJ1-4	15	CASSLTGTGYEKLFF	TGCGCCAGCAGCTTGACCGGGACAGGGTACGAAAAACTGTTTTTT
TRBV27	-	-	TRBJ1-2	17	CASSRNSIAGDFYGYTF	TGTGCCAGCAGTCGAAACTCTATCGCAGGCGATTTCTATGGCTACACCTTC
TRBV9	-	TRBD2	TRBJ2-2	14	CASRREGESGELFF	TGTGCCAGCCGCCGGGAGGGAGAGTCCGGGGAGCTGTTTTTT
TRBV4-1	-	-	TRBJ2-5	17	CASSPRGPRDEQETQYF	TGCGCCAGCAGCCCCAGGGGCCCTAGGGACGAACAAGAGACCCAGTACTTC
TRBV2	few	TRBD1	TRBJ2-7	13	CASSPGQVSQEYF	TGTGCCAGCAGTCCCGGACAGGTCTCACAGGAGTACTTC
TRBV5-1	-	-	TRBJ2-7	14	CASNSLAGSYEQYF	TGCGCCAGCAACTCCCTTGCGGGATCCTACGAGCAGTACTTC
TRBV5-8	-	TRBD1	TRBJ1-2	15	CASSLGGQANYGYTF	TGTGCCAGCAGCTTGGGAGGACAGGCGAACTATGGCTACACCTTC
TRBV27	-	-	TRBJ2-7	12	CASGSWVYEQYF	TGTGCCAGCGGGAGTTGGGTTTACGAGCAGTACTTC
TRBV18	-	TRBD2	TRBJ2-1	15	CASSPETSSSNEQFF	TGTGCCAGCTCACCGGAGACTAGCTCGTCGAATGAGCAGTTCTTC
TRBV25-1	once	-	TRBJ1-2	13	CASSLRTNYGYTF	TGTGCCAGCAGTCTACGAACTAACTATGGCTACACCTTC
TRBV6-5	-	-	TRBJ2-2	15	CASSPGRVGAGELFF	TGTGCCAGCAGCCCCGGGCGGGTCGGCGCCGGGGAGCTGTTTTTT
TRBV11-3	-	TRBD1	TRBJ1-1	14	CASSPGTGSTEAFF	TGTGCCAGCAGCCCCGGGACAGGGAGCACTGAAGCTTTCTTT
TRBV7-8	once	-	TRBJ1-5	13	CASSPSNPQPQHF	TGTGCCAGCAGCCCCTCTAACCCGCAGCCCCAGCATTTT
TRBV13	-	TRBD2	TRBJ2-3	16	CASSGAGLAVGDTQYF	TGTGCCAGCAGCGGAGCTGGACTAGCGGTTGGAGATACGCAGTATTTT
TRBV6-5	-	TRBD2	TRBJ2-1	14	CASSGTSGRAEQFF	TGTGCCAGCAGCGGGACTAGCGGGAGGGCCGAACAGTTCTTC
TRBV5-6	-	-	TRBJ1-2	17	CASSLDGWADLEGGYTF	TGTGCCAGCAGCTTGGATGGGTGGGCCGATCTGGAGGGTGGCTACACCTTC
TRBV11-2	-	TRBD2	TRBJ2-1	16	CASSSLAGGPYNEQFF	TGTGCCAGCAGCTCGTTAGCGGGAGGGCCCTACAATGAGCAGTTCTTC
TRBV4-1	once	-	TRBJ1-6	18	CASSQAGTGFFLFSPLHF	TGCGCCAGCAGCCAAGCGGGTACAGGGTTTTTTCTATTTTCACCCCTCCACTTT
TRBV9	-	-	TRBJ2-2	16	CASSVVAGSNTGELFF	TGTGCCAGCAGCGTTGTGGCGGGGTCGAACACCGGGGAGCTGTTTTTT
TRBV13	-	TRBD1	TRBJ2-2	19	CASSSTGQGAVFHTGELFF	TGTGCCAGCAGCTCGACGGGACAGGGGGCAGTGTTCCACACCGGGGAGCTGTTTTTT
TRBV4-3	-	-	TRBJ2-1	16	CASSQEVAESYNEQFF	TGCGCCAGCAGCCAAGAGGTAGCGGAATCCTACAATGAGCAGTTCTTC
TRBV5-1	-	TRBD1	TRBJ1-2	14	CASSFGQGANGYTF	TGCGCCAGCAGCTTCGGACAGGGGGCCAATGGCTACACCTTC
TRBV9	-	TRBD2	TRBJ2-7	12	CASSAGGGKQYF	TGTGCCAGCAGCGCCGGCGGGGGGAAGCAGTACTTC
TRBV10-3	-	TRBD2	TRBJ2-5	15	CAISLSGGARETQYF	TGTGCCATCAGCCTTAGCGGGGGGGCCCGAGAGACCCAGTACTTC
TRBV19	once	-	TRBJ1-5	13	CASSIAGYQPQHF	TGTGCCAGTAGTATAGCGGGATATCAGCCCCAGCATTTT
TRBV7-2	-	-	TRBJ2-2	14	CASSLASGTGELFF	TGTGCCAGCAGCTTAGCATCGGGCACCGGGGAGCTGTTTTTT
TRBV2	-	TRBD1	TRBJ2-7	14	CASRSRTGLYEQYF	TGTGCCAGCAGGTCCCGGACAGGGCTCTACGAGCAGTACTTC
TRBV4-1	-	-	TRBJ2-3	15	CASSQVPGLTDTQYF	TGCGCCAGCAGCCAAGTCCCGGGACTCACAGATACGCAGTATTTT